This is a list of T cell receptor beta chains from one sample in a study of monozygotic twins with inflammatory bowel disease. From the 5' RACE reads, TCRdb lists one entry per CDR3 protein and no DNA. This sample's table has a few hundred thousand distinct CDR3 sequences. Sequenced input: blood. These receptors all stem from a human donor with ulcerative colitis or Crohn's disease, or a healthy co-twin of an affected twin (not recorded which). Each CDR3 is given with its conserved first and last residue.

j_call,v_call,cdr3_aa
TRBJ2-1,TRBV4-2,CASSQVGATASDEQFF
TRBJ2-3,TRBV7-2,CASSLALGDTQYF
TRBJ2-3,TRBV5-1,CASSWDSRGDTQYF
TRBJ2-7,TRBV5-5,CASSLVRVHEQYF
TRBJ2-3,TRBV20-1,CSAQYLNLLAASTDTQYF
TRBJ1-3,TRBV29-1,CSVTGQGAYGNTIYF
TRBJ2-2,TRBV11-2,CASSPLDRTGELFF
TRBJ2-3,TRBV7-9,CASTKMGADTQYF
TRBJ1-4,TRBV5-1,CASTFSGTGGEKLFF
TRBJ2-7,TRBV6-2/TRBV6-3,CASSYKSSSYEQYF
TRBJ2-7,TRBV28,CASTEREELEYEQYF
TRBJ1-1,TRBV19,CASRTGTAPGAFF
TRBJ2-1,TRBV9,CASSFQTGTGAHEQFF
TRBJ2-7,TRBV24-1,CATSDQQGQGTREQYF
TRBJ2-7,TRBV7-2,CASSALGGTSGVAQYF
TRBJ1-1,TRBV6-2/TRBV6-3,CASWDRANTEAFF
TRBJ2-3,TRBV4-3,CASSQGLANTDTQYF
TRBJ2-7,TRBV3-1,CASSQVLTSSYEQYF
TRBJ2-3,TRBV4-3,CASSQGLVAGVTDTQYF
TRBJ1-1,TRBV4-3,CASSQDPGRGGWGTEAFF
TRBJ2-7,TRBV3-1,CASSHGNEQYF
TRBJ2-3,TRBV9,CASSVEGHATDTQYF
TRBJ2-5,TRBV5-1,CASSLDMGDETQYF
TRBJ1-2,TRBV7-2,CASSAAVHYGYTF
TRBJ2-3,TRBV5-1,CASSLRTGTDTQYF
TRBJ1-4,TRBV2,CASSDSTGLDKLFF
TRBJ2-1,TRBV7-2,CASSLEGKQFF
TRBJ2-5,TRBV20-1,CSAGGTAQETQYF
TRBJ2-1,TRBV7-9,CASSLVGQNLYNEQFF
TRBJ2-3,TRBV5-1,CASSLEQPTDTQYF
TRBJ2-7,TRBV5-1,CASSLVQGAREQYF
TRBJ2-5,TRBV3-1,CASSRGERETQYF
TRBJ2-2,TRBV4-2,CASSQFKQGTGELFF
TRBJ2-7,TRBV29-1,CSVEDWKGTYEQYF
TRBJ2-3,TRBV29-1,CSVAEHRTDTQYF
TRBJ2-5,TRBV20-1,CRAVVFPLDITGETQYF
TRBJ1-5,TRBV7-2,CASSKDRVPHQPQHF
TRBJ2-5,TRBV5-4,CASSIQTGGEETQYF
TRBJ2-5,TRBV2,CASSEAPGGRETQYF
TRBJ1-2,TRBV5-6,CASSLPGGRGYTF
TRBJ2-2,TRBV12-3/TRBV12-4,CASTSGQSGELFF
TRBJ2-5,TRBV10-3,CAISVGGTRRGETQYF
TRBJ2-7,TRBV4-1,CASSQVGTVSYEQYF
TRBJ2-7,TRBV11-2,CASSSTSDSSGSYEQYF
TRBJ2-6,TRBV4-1,CASSQDRGGSGANVLTF
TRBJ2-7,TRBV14,CASSQGAVYEQYF
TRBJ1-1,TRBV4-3,CASSQGSRAGTEAFF
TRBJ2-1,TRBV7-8,CASGGLAGAGIAYNEQFF
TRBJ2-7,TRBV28,CASSPLPGQGSYEQYF
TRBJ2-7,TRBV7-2,CASGSKTGPNEQYF
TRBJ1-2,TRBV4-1,CASSLATGGNSYGYTF
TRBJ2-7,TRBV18,CASSPRTGTYEQYF
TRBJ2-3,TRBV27,CASSTYRGDTDTQYF